This TCR beta chain was retrieved from a study of blood T cell repertoires in COVID-19. Study overall: T cells, B-cell-depleted T cells, or PBMCs supplied cDNA or gDNA.

In the source study's methods: Estimates of nucleated cell counts were drawn from the amplification of reference gene primers. Data came from immunoSEQ multiplex PCR; TCRdb stores just in-frame clones and leaves some out. V, J and clone size are taken as reported in that table, and D and trimming were inferred from the DNA itself. The sample comprises about 340,000 clones, 87% of which are singletons, and roughly 6% rests with the top ten. The specimen was peripheral blood. The receptor was derived from a woman between 50 and 59 years old with COVID-19, enrolled during active disease.

In nucleotides, the CDR3 is TGTGCCAGCAGCCCCCCGGGTGACAGGATTGACTATGGCTACACCTTC. Its protein is CASSPPGDRIDYGYTF. The chain employs TRBV7-2 and TRBJ1-2, with D perhaps matching TRBD1 (6 bases). Trimming removed 5 bases at V and 3 bases at J, with 19 bases between. The V gene's germline CDR1 is SGHTA and CDR2 FQGNSA. The CDR3 contains 16 residues.